This is a list of T cell receptor beta chains from one sample in a study of blood T cell repertoires in COVID-19. This table comes from immunoSEQ multiplex PCR, and its TCRdb copy is limited to in-frame clones, with some not included. The sample comprises roughly 300,000 clones, around 88% of which are singletons, and around 1.2% rests with the top ten. Sequenced: peripheral blood. These receptor sequences come from a woman in her fifties or sixties with acute or convalescent COVID-19. The CDR3 runs from the conserved cysteine through the conserved F or W. A D gene is named only where the DNA matches it firmly. A row's size may be missing; if present it is once, few, many or a size class.

size	V	J	D	length	DNA	CDR3
.	TRBV7-9	TRBJ1-1	.	12	TGTGCCAGCAGCTTCATGAACACTGAAGCTTTCTTT	CASSFMNTEAFF
.	TRBV12-1	TRBJ1-5	.	15	TGTGCCAGCAGCTTCTTCGACAGGGGTAATCAGCCCCAGCATTTT	CASSFFDRGNQPQHF
.	TRBV10-1	TRBJ2-1	.	14	TGCGCCAGCAGCACTAACAGGGTCTACAATGAGCAGTTCTTC	CASSTNRVYNEQFF
.	TRBV7-8	TRBJ2-1	.	16	TGTGCCAGCAGCCCCCGTGGGCTCCTCAACGCCTATGAGCAGTTCTTC	CASSPRGLLNAYEQFF
.	TRBV29-1	TRBJ1-2	.	15	TGCAGCGACCCAGGGAAGTCGTGGGTTAACTATGGCTACACCTTC	CSDPGKSWVNYGYTF
.	TRBV12-5	TRBJ1-5	.	12	TGTGCTAGTGCGGCGGGGGTTCAGCCCCAGCATTTT	CASAAGVQPQHF
.	TRBV11-1	TRBJ1-2	.	14	TGTGCCAGCAGCTTACGGACAGATAACTATGGCTACACCTTC	CASSLRTDNYGYTF
.	TRBV27	TRBJ2-1	.	13	TGTGCCAGCAGTTTAACCCGGTACAATGAGCAGTTCTTC	CASSLTRYNEQFF
.	TRBV11-2	TRBJ2-1	.	15	TGTGCCAGCAGCGCCCCACCAACTAGCTACAATGAGCAGTTCTTC	CASSAPPTSYNEQFF
.	TRBV7-7	TRBJ1-1	.	12	TGTGCCAGCCAGGACTCCCGAGGGGAAGCTTTCTTT	CASQDSRGEAFF
.	TRBV10-1	TRBJ1-1	TRBD1	14	TGCGCCAGCAGCAGGGGGATAATGAACACTGAAGCTTTCTTT	CASSRGIMNTEAFF
.	TRBV5-6	TRBJ2-3	TRBD2	14	TGTGCCAGCAGCTTTAGCGGGAGCTTAGATACGCAGTATTTT	CASSFSGSLDTQYF
.	TRBV29-1	TRBJ1-1	.	13	TGCAGCGAAGCGCGGTTCCTTGAACCTGAAGCTTTCTTT	CSEARFLEPEAFF
many	TRBV2	TRBJ2-2	.	15	TGTGCCAGCAGTGCTTCGCTAGCGAGGCCCGGGGAGCTGTTTTTT	CASSASLARPGELFF
.	TRBV29-1	TRBJ2-1	.	13	TGCAGCGTTGTAAGGAGCTCCTACAATGAGCAGTTCTTC	CSVVRSSYNEQFF
.	TRBV6-5	TRBJ2-1	.	15	TGTGCCAGCACCCCGGATGGTGGGGGCAAAAATGAGCAGTTCTTC	CASTPDGGGKNEQFF
.	TRBV12-3/TRBV12-4	TRBJ2-3	.	12	TGTGCCAGCAGTTTACTAGCAGATACGCAGTATTTT	CASSLLADTQYF
once	TRBV5-6	TRBJ2-2	.	16	TGTGCCAGCAGCCCCCCGGCTAGATCGAACACCGGGGAGCTGTTTTTT	CASSPPARSNTGELFF
.	TRBV27	TRBJ2-1	.	15	TGTGCCAGCAGTCCCAACAGGGGAGGCTTGAATGAGCAGTTCTTC	CASSPNRGGLNEQFF
.	TRBV10-3	TRBJ2-1	TRBD2	14	TGTGCCATCAGTCAGCGGCGGGAGGACAATGAGCAGTTCTTC	CAISQRREDNEQFF
.	TRBV19	TRBJ1-6	TRBD1	13	TGTGCCAGTAGTACCCCAGGGGGTTCACCCCTCCACTTT	CASSTPGGSPLHF
.	TRBV29-1	TRBJ1-3	.	14	TGCAGCGTTGAAGATCCTGGGGCCGGAAACACCATATATTTT	CSVEDPGAGNTIYF
few	TRBV7-2	TRBJ2-3	TRBD2	14	TGTGCCAGCAGCTTCGGGACTATCACAGATACGCAGTATTTT	CASSFGTITDTQYF
.	TRBV5-5	TRBJ2-1	.	15	TGTGCCAGCATCGCCGTAGGGGGCTCCTACAATGAGCAGTTCTTC	CASIAVGGSYNEQFF
.	TRBV29-1	TRBJ2-3	TRBD2	17	TGCAGCGTTGAGGGTTCGACTAGCGGGGGACCCACAGATACGCAGTATTTT	CSVEGSTSGGPTDTQYF
.	TRBV7-3	TRBJ2-3	.	13	TGTGCCAGCAGCTTTTCGGACTCAGATACGCAGTATTTT	CASSFSDSDTQYF
.	TRBV7-7	TRBJ2-1	.	16	TGTGCCAGCAGCCTAGTTGGGGGGGGGCCCCTCAATGAGCAGTTCTTC	CASSLVGGGPLNEQFF
.	TRBV6-5	TRBJ2-1	TRBD2	14	TGTGCCAGCAGCGGACTAGCGGGCCGGGGGGAGCAGTTCTTC	CASSGLAGRGEQFF
once	TRBV6-5	TRBJ1-5	TRBD1	15	TGTGCCAGCAGCTCAGGGGGCGCGGGCAATCAGCCCCAGCATTTT	CASSSGGAGNQPQHF
.	TRBV28	TRBJ1-4	.	15	TGTGCCAGCGGCCTCCTAGATGCAACTAATGAAAAACTGTTTTTT	CASGLLDATNEKLFF
.	TRBV19	TRBJ1-5	.	15	TGTGCCAGTAGTATCCGACAGACCAGCAATCAGCCCCAGCATTTT	CASSIRQTSNQPQHF
.	TRBV7-9	TRBJ1-5	.	16	TGTGCCAGCAGCTTAGGTAGAGCGGGAAGCAATCAGCCCCAGCATTTT	CASSLGRAGSNQPQHF
.	TRBV9	TRBJ2-2	.	15	TGTGCCAGCAGCGTAGAACAGCTGAACACCGGGGAGCTGTTTTTT	CASSVEQLNTGELFF
.	TRBV11-3	TRBJ2-1	.	16	TGTGCCAGCAGCTCCCCGCTCACGGCGGTTCCCAATGAGCAGTTCTTC	CASSSPLTAVPNEQFF
.	TRBV11-2	TRBJ1-2	TRBD1	17	TGTGCCAGCAGCACCCTGACAGGGCGGAAGGACAACTATGGCTACACCTTC	CASSTLTGRKDNYGYTF
few	TRBV6-1	TRBJ2-6	TRBD2	16	TGTGCCAGCAGTGAAGCGGGCGGGAGAGGGGCCAACGTCCTGACTTTC	CASSEAGGRGANVLTF
.	TRBV19	TRBJ2-3	.	13	TGTGCCAGTAGTCTTCGACAGGTAGATACGCAGTATTTT	CASSLRQVDTQYF
.	TRBV5-5	TRBJ2-2	.	15	TGTGCCAGCAGCTCGGGGGACAGCTACACCGGGGAGCTGTTTTTT	CASSSGDSYTGELFF